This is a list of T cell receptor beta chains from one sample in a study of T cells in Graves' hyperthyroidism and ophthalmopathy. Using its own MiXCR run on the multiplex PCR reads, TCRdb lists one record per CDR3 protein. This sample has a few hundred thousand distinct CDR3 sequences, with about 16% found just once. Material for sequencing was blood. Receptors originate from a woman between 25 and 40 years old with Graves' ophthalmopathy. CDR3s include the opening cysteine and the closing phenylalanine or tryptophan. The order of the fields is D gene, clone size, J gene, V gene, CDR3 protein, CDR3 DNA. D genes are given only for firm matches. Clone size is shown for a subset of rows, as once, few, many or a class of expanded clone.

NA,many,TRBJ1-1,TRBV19,CASGWTMNTEAFF,TGTGCCAGTGGGTGGACGATGAACACTGAAGCTTTCTTT
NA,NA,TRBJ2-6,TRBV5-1,CASSLRAQGLSGANVLTF,TGCGCCAGCAGCTTGAGAGCCCAGGGGCTCTCTGGGGCCAACGTCCTGACTTTC
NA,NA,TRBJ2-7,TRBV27,CASSLGPRPYEQYF,TGTGCCAGCAGTTTAGGACCGAGACCCTACGAGCAGTACTTC
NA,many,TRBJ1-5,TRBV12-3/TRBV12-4,CASRSRAKSQPQHF,TGTGCCAGCCGGTCCAGGGCGAAGAGTCAGCCCCAGCATTTT
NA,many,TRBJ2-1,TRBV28,CASSLSLAYNEQFF,TGTGCCAGCAGTTTATCATTAGCTTACAATGAGCAGTTCTTC
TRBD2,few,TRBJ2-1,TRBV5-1,CASSFWTSGSGEQFF,TGCGCCAGCAGCTTTTGGACTAGCGGGAGCGGTGAGCAGTTCTTC
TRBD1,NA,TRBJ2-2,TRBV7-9,CASSPRTSTGLGGELFF,TGTGCCAGCAGCCCACGAACTTCGACAGGGTTGGGCGGGGAGCTGTTTTTT
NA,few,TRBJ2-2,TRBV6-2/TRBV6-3,CACSPDRSNTGELFF,TGTGCCTGCAGTCCGGACAGATCGAACACCGGGGAGCTGTTTTTT
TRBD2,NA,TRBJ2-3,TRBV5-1,CASSSAGLAGGLTQYF,TGCGCCAGCAGCTCAGCGGGACTAGCGGGAGGTCTGACGCAGTATTTT
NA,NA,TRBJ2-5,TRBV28,CASTPAERYQETQYF,TGTGCCAGCACTCCGGCGGAGCGGTACCAAGAGACCCAGTACTTC
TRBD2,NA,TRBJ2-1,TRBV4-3,CASSQVVGEGYNEQFF,TGCGCCAGCAGCCAAGTTGTGGGGGAGGGTTACAATGAGCAGTTCTTC
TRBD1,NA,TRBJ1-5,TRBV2,CASSEAAGQAQPQHF,TGTGCCAGCAGTGAAGCGGCGGGACAGGCTCAGCCCCAGCATTTT
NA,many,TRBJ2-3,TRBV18,CASSPSMADTQYF,TGTGCCAGCTCACCCTCGATGGCAGATACGCAGTATTTT
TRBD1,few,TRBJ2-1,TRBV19,CASSPRTGANYNEQFF,TGTGCCAGTAGTCCCCGGACAGGGGCGAACTACAATGAGCAGTTCTTC
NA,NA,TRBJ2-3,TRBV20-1,CSARDRSTTDTQYF,TGCAGTGCTAGAGACCGGTCAACCACAGATACGCAGTATTTT
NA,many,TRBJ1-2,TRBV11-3,CASSLPRGWAYGYTF,TGTGCCAGCAGCCTGCCCAGGGGATGGGCCTATGGCTACACCTTC
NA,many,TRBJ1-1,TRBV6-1,CASKGVRGMNTEAFF,TGTGCCAGCAAAGGGGTCAGGGGCATGAACACTGAAGCTTTCTTT
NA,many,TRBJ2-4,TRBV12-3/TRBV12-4,CASSSLRTEKNIQYF,TGTGCCAGCAGTTCTCTCCGGACAGAAAAAAACATTCAGTACTTC
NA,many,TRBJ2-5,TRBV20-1,CSARAGEETQYF,TGCAGTGCTAGAGCGGGGGAGGAGACCCAGTACTTC
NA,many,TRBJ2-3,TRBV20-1,CSARDVCSNTSTDTQYF,TGCAGTGCCAGGGACGTTTGCTCGAACACTAGCACAGATACGCAGTATTTT
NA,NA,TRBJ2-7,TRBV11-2,CASSGVKGGEDYEQYF,TGTGCCAGCAGCGGTGTAAAAGGGGGGGAGGACTACGAGCAGTACTTC
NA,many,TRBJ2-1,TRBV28,CASSSLYNEQFF,TGTGCCAGCAGTTCCCTTTACAATGAGCAGTTCTTC
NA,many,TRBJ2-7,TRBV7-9,CASSLVTGDEQYF,TGTGCCAGCAGCTTAGTGACGGGGGACGAGCAGTACTTC
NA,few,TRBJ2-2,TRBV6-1,CATTWASGMTFGELFF,NA
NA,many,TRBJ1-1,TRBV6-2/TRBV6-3,CASSQGVEAFF,TGTGCCAGCAGTCAAGGGGTGGAAGCTTTCTTT
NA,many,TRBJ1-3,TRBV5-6,CASSLSDGNTIYF,TGTGCCAGCAGCTTGTCCGATGGAAACACCATATATTTT
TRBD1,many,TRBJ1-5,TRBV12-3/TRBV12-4,CASSRRAPFSTGGYSNQPQHF,TGTGCCAGCAGCAGAAGGGCCCCTTTCTCGACAGGGGGGTATAGCAATCAGCCCCAGCATTTT
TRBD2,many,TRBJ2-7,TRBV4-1,CASSQEGGGGLYEQYF,TGCGCCAGCAGCCAAGAAGGCGGCGGGGGGCTCTACGAGCAGTACTTC
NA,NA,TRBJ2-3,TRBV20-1,CSVGYRGGSTDTQYF,TGCAGTGTTGGATACAGGGGAGGGAGCACAGATACGCAGTATTTT
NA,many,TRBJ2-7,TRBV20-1,CSASERNYEQYF,TGCAGTGCTAGTGAACGGAACTACGAGCAGTACTTC
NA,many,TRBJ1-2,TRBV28,CASRIDPGTTRYTF,TGTGCCAGCAGAATTGATCCGGGAACCACGAGGTACACCTTC
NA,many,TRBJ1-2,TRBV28,CASSSWDGYGYTF,TGTGCCAGCAGTTCTTGGGACGGCTATGGCTACACCTTC
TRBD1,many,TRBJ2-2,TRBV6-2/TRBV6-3,CASRWLGGQAVAGELFF,TGTGCCAGCAGATGGTTAGGCGGACAGGCCGTCGCCGGGGAGCTGTTTTTT
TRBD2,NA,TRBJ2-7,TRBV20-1,CSADAGGGFYEQYF,TGCAGTGCAGATGCGGGAGGGGGATTCTACGAGCAGTACTTC
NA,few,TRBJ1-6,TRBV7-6,CASSSRLSPLHF,TGTGCCAGCAGCTCCCGGCTATCACCCCTCCACTTT
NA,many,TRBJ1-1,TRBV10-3,CAIRQGSDTEAFF,TGTGCCATCAGACAGGGAAGCGACACTGAAGCTTTCTTT
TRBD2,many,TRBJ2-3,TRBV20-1,CSADGLAGTLDTQYF,TGCAGTGCTGATGGACTAGCGGGGACTTTAGATACGCAGTATTTT
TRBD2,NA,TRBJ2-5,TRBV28,CASSRLGTSGSETQYF,TGTGCCAGCAGCCGCCTCGGGACTAGCGGGTCTGAGACCCAGTACTTC
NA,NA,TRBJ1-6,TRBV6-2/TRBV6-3,CASSYPAEDSPLHF,TGTGCCAGCAGTTACCCGGCAGAGGATTCACCCCTCCACTTT